These 3 T cell receptor beta chains were sequenced from one sample in a study of T cell repertoires in cytomegalovirus infection. TCRdb independently ran MiXCR on the reads; one entry per CDR3 protein. Found here are 450,000 to 650,000 distinct CDR3 sequences, under 45% of them singletons; the top ten hold 48%. The antigens these receptors bind are not known. The source was cultured PBMCs, collected from culture after CMV antigen stimulation. Receptor source: a human donor in good health (CMV status not recorded). Some clones in this sample may be carry-over from other donors' samples.

This clonotype has a handful of counts. This sequence joins TRBV6-2 or TRBV6-3 and TRBJ1-1, with D perhaps TRBD1 (6 bases). The germline V and J ends were trimmed by 7 bases and 12 bases, with 18 bases remaining between them. This CDR3 has 12 amino acids. From germline, CDR1 is MNHEY and CDR2 SVGEGT. This CDR3 reads CASIAQGSGTFF. CDR3 DNA sequence: TGTGCCAGCATTGCCCAGGGGTCCGGGACTTTCTTT.

The rearrangement joins TRBV6-6 to TRBJ1-1, with D tentatively TRBD1 (6 bases). Per germline, CDR1 MNHNY and CDR2 SVGAGI (reference sequence). The CDR3 runs to 17 residues. With 4 bases removed from V and 5 bases from J, the gap between germline ends came to 23 bases. CDR3 DNA sequence: TGTGCCAGCAGTTGGGACAAAGTGGGGGTTCGCAGGACTGAAGCTTTCTTT. Translated, it gives CASSWDKVGVRRTEAFF.

V gene TRBV7-6 combines with J gene TRBJ1-4; D remains unclear. The CDR3 runs 18 residues. CDR1 and CDR2 from the germline V gene are SGHVS and FNYEAQ. Trimming removed 5 bases at V and 0 bases at J, with 19 bases between. CDR3 in amino acids: CASSGPKGSPATNEKLFF. The CDR3 DNA reads TGTGCCAGCAGCGGCCCGAAGGGCTCCCCAGCAACTAATGAAAAACTGTTTTTT.